Each of the 11 T cell receptor beta chains below was sequenced from the same sample in a study of tissue T cells after allogeneic stem cell transplantation (dated by TCRdb to 2021 to 2024). The time point label of this sample denotes: human tissue collected at research (rapid) autopsy. To prepare the library, the immunoSEQ multiplex PCR assay was applied. The table was pulled from immuneACCESS by TCRdb, which kept in-frame rearrangements only. Such tables lose some clones; where checked, under half of the loss comes from unresolved V genes, and the rest has no known cause. This sample is represented by under 9,000 clones; under 75% of them were singletons. 20% to 25% of the sample is held by the ten biggest clonotypes. Sequencing was performed on duodenum tissue, taken at autopsy. The origin of the receptors is a female donor of 60 years or more with lung cancer.

This rearrangement joins TRBV4-1 to TRBJ2-5; 8 nucleotides match TRBD1. With V trimmed by 2 bases and J by 1 base, 3 bases remained unmatched. Germline CDR1 is MGHRA and CDR2 is YSYEKL. The CDR3 loop spans 15 amino acids. The CDR3 DNA follows: TGCGCCAGCAGCCAACCGGGACAGGTCCAAGAGACCCAGTACTTC. Residues: CASSQPGQVQETQYF.

The chain links TRBV30 to TRBJ1-2; the match to TRBD1 covers 10 bases. Germline CDR1 and CDR2: GTSNPN and SVGIG (reference sequence). The CDR3 covers 15 residues. V dropped 4 bases and J dropped 12; count of bases not matched to a gene: 17. In nucleotides, the CDR3 is TGTGCCTGGACCCGAGACAGGGGGCTCCGGTCCTTGAACACCTTC. It is translated as CAWTRDRGLRSLNTF.

By sample share, this clone is large (0.1 to 1%). This chain uses TRBV10-3 with TRBJ2-2; D may match TRBD1 or TRBD2 (5 bases each). This CDR3 is built from 14 residues. Germline V gene lookup returns CDR1 ENHRY and CDR2 SYGVKD. Trimming shortened V by 11 bases and J by 5 bases, and 18 bases separated the two germline ends. CDR3 amino acids: CAWDRRRRTGELFF. CDR3 coding DNA: TGTGCCTGGGACCGCAGGAGAAGAACCGGGGAGCTGTTTTTT.

This clone occurred once. The rearrangement joins TRBV28 to TRBJ1-4; 10 positions match TRBD1. V shed 5 bases, J shed 4 bases, and the junction held 4 bases outside the gene matches. The germline V gene encodes CDR1 MDHEN and CDR2 SYDVKM. CDR3 length: 15 amino acids. CDR3 sequence reads: CASSPTGGNNEKLFF. The CDR3 DNA is TGTGCCAGCAGTCCGACAGGGGGCAATAATGAAAAACTGTTTTTT.

This chain joins TRBV12-3 or TRBV12-4 and TRBJ1-1; no clear D gene. The ends were cut back, 6 bases at V and 1 base at J, with 9 bases in the middle. The CDR3 spans 13 residues. Written as DNA, the CDR3 is TGTGCCAGCAGAGAACAAACGAACACTGAAGCTTTCTTT. Its translation is CASREQTNTEAFF.

The chain is built from TRBV7-2 and TRBJ2-1; D remains unclear. V was trimmed by 6 bases and J by 4 bases, leaving 4 bases between them. Germline V lookup: CDR1 SGHTA, CDR2 FQGNSA. This CDR3 is 11 amino acids long. DNA of the CDR3: TGTGCCAGCAGGGGGTACAATGAGCAGTTCTTC. It specifies CASRGYNEQFF.

The rearrangement links TRBV10-1 to TRBJ1-4; 7 bases are shared with TRBD1. The trim removed 6 bases at V and 6 bases at J, leaving 10 bases unmatched. Looked up from germline, CDR1 is WNHNN and CDR2 is SYGVQD (reference sequence). CDR3 length: 15 residues. For the CDR3, the DNA is TGCGCCAGCAGCTCGTCGGACAGGTGGCATGAAAAACTGTTTTTT. This encodes CASSSSDRWHEKLFF.

The genes are TRBV19 and TRBJ2-7, with TRBD1 as a possible D gene (6 bases). This CDR3 comprises 14 residues. Germline-derived CDR1 and CDR2 are LNHDA and SQIVND (reference sequence). V dropped 5 bases and J dropped 3 bases, with 14 bases sitting between them. CDR3 sequence: CASSGQSGYYEQYF. The CDR3 DNA is TGTGCCAGTAGTGGACAGAGCGGCTACTACGAGCAGTACTTC.

This clone is deemed large. The chain employs TRBV2 and TRBJ1-2, with D uncertain. Trimming removed 3 bases from V and 2 bases from J, with 13 bases in between. This CDR3 contains 15 residues. The V gene's germline CDR1 is SNHLY and CDR2 FYNNEI. CDR3 bases: TGTGCCAGCAGTGAGGGCCAGGCCCGGAACTATGGCTACACCTTC. It translates to CASSEGQARNYGYTF.

This clone was seen a single time. The genes are TRBV30 and TRBJ1-6; unclear D gene. Germline CDR1 GTSNPN, CDR2 SVGIG (reference sequence). The CDR3 covers 13 residues. Trimming took 1 base from V and 8 from J, leaving 9 bases between them. The CDR3 nucleotides read TGTGCCTGGAGTGACTTGGGATATTCACCCCTCCACTTT. Its translation: CAWSDLGYSPLHF.

Comments on this clone: It is unclear where the CDR3 begins or ends on the DNA, so no DNA is shown, and the CDR3 is as TCRdb lists it. The chain combines TRBV4-2 with TRBJ2-1; TRBD1 reflects the table's D call only, with no check against the DNA. The CDR3 is made up of 15 amino acids, end residues included. Germline V lookup: CDR1 LGHNA, CDR2 YNFKEQ. The CDR3 sequence is CASSQDFGDGTGHFF.